The present T cell receptor (beta chain) was sequenced within a study of T cells in Graves' hyperthyroidism and ophthalmopathy. The study's findings and limits: Clonotypes that were expanded in thyroid above 0.001 mostly appeared in blood too.

Germline V CDR1 and CDR2: SGDLS, YYNGEE. The CDR3 length is 15 residues. V gave up 0 bases and J gave up 5 bases; unmatched junction bases: 8. This clonotype was counted ten times or more. What it binds is unknown. RNA transcripts yielded amplified TCR beta CDR3 regions. The primer set for the first-round RT-PCR of the TCR CDR3 was HTBI. TCRdb itself ran the multiplex PCR reads through MiXCR, one entry per CDR3 protein. The repertoire holds 550,000 to 600,000 distinct CDR3 sequences, with about half as singletons. The J gene is TRBJ2-7, the V gene TRBV9, with 7 bases fitting TRBD2. Sequenced input: peripheral blood or thyroid tissue (not recorded which). This receptor was taken from an adult woman with Graves' disease, either hyperthyroidism or ophthalmopathy (not recorded which). This CDR3 reads CASSVVGGSYDEQYF. DNA of the CDR3: TGTGCCAGCAGCGTAGTTGGCGGGAGTTATGACGAGCAGTACTTC.